This TCR beta chain was identified during a study of beta chain features in type 1 diabetes. In the study overall: Age and gender were similar between patients and healthy donors, as were cell yields.

This clone was detected once. Its antigen is as yet unknown. This CDR3 has 15 residues. Germline V CDR1 and CDR2: SEHNR, FQNEAQ (reference sequence). J was trimmed by 6 bases and V by 0 bases; bases with no gene match: 5. The isolated RNA, all of it, was reverse transcribed, so expressed TCRB transcripts were what got sequenced. Assay used: immunoSEQ multiplex PCR; TCRdb lists only in-frame clones, some missing. Among 35,000 to 45,000 clones listed, 50% to 75% were seen once. Notes on the study in general: In the patient group, naive, central memory and Treg TCRB repertoires seemed more alike than in the healthy donor group.

This TCR was sampled from a woman in her twenties or thirties in good health. The chain couples TRBV7-9 to TRBJ1-5, with 7 bases matching TRBD1. Specimen: Tregs from blood. The CDR3 nucleotides are TGTGCCAGCAGCTTAGCGCGGTCAGGGGGTCAGCCCCAGCATTTT. It is translated as CASSLARSGGQPQHF.